This T cell receptor beta chain is drawn from a study of post-analysis software for immune sequencing data. Regarding the study as a whole: When the samples were clustered directly with F measure, those that had been prepared in the same batch showed strong co-clustering. TRBV segments more frequent in patients than in controls numbered a few and included TRBV5-6, TRBV5-1 and TRBV20-1. Multiple sclerosis patients had significantly lower normalized Chao1 diversity than controls.

The germline gives CDR1 SGHTS, CDR2 YDEGEE. V lost 4 bases and J 11 bases, leaving 24 bases between the germline ends. CDR3 length: 15 residues. A remark on this clonotype: Its target is not known. A much larger clone sits a single nucleotide away, making a read error possible.

Carried by the TCR beta cDNA libraries were unique molecular identifiers. Starting from approximately 0.95 to 9.8 million T cells, the study yielded about 500,000 cDNA molecules. TCRdb recomputed calls from the PCR reads with MiXCR, one row per CDR3 protein. The top ten hold 4.9% of the sample, which has some 800,000 distinct CDR3 sequences, 35% to 55% seen once. This TCR derives from a girl aged 5-17 years with multiple sclerosis. The chain couples TRBV5-8 to TRBJ2-5, with a possible D match to TRBD2 (5 bases). Sequencing was carried out using blood. In nucleotides, the CDR3 is TGTGCCAGCAGCCCGGGGTCTGGCTTAGACAATGAGCAGTACTTC. Residues: CASSPGSGLDNEQYF.